These 8 T cell receptor beta chains came from one sample sequenced in a study of OX40 agonist ivuxolimab in advanced cancers. The repertoire was sequenced with immunoSEQ multiplex PCR; TCRdb's copy has only in-frame clones and lacks some. The sample holds over 30,000 clones, roughly 85% seen once. The sequencing used CD4+ or CD8+ T cells sorted from blood, collected in a trial of the OX40 agonist ivuxolimab. Receptors were obtained from an adult with an advanced solid tumor such as melanoma, head and neck, liver or kidney cancer.

The rearrangement links TRBV7-2 to TRBJ2-7; D not resolved. This CDR3 is built from 13 residues. Trimming cost V 2 bases and J 4 bases, with 9 bases left between them. Germline lookup yields CDR1 SGHTA and CDR2 FQGNSA. CDR3 in amino acids: CASSLPAHYEQYF. The CDR3 DNA sequence: TGTGCCAGCAGCTTACCGGCACATTACGAGCAGTACTTC.

The chain recombines TRBV27 with TRBJ1-1; D is perhaps TRBD1 (5 bases). The CDR3 contains 16 residues. Germline-derived CDR1 and CDR2 are MNHEY and SMNVEV (reference sequence). Trimming took 0 bases from V and 0 from J, leaving 11 bases between them. CDR3 bases: TGTGCCAGCAGTTTATCGTTCGACAGTTTGAACACTGAAGCTTTCTTT. Its protein is CASSLSFDSLNTEAFF.

This chain links TRBV9 with TRBJ1-2; no firm D call. Germline CDR1 and CDR2: SGDLS and YYNGEE. The CDR3 is 15 residues long. V was pared by 4 bases and J by 4 bases, with 17 bases between. DNA of the CDR3: TGTGCCAGCAGCCCAGAGGGAAGTATTATCTATGGCTACACCTTC. Translated, it gives CASSPEGSIIYGYTF.

This clone appeared a few times. This same CDR3 is encoded by further DNA sequences in the sample. This chain joins TRBV30 and TRBJ2-5, with D perhaps matching TRBD2 (7 bases). The CDR3 is 15 residues long. CDR1 and CDR2 from the germline V gene are GTSNPN and SVGIG (reference sequence). V lost 4 bases and J 4 bases, leaving 19 bases between the germline ends. CDR3 residues: CAWNGEGGAPETQYF. Written as DNA, the CDR3 is TGTGCCTGGAATGGTGAGGGGGGGGCCCCAGAGACCCAGTACTTC.

In this sample, this clone is large. The J gene is TRBJ2-7, the V gene TRBV27, with D tentatively TRBD2 (6 bases). This CDR3 is 13 amino acids long. The germline V and J ends were trimmed by 2 bases and 13 bases, with 18 bases remaining between them. Germline CDR1 and CDR2: MNHEY and SMNVEV (reference sequence). The CDR3 sequence is CASSLGVRRGLYF. The CDR3 DNA reads TGTGCCAGCAGTTTAGGCGTGAGGAGGGGTTTATACTTC.

CDR3 sequence (DNA): TGTGCCAGCAGTCAATTCCTTCCGCCTAGCGGGGGTCTCTACGAGCAGTACTTC. This sequence encodes CASSQFLPPSGGLYEQYF. The chain is built from TRBV27 and TRBJ2-7; the match to TRBD2 covers 10 bases. The CDR3 sequence is 18 residues long. Trimming took 5 bases from V and 3 from J; bases not matched to a gene: 16. Germline assignment: CDR1 MNHEY and CDR2 SMNVEV (reference sequence).

For this clone: Different DNA sequences within this sample yield the same CDR3. DNA of the CDR3: TGTGCCAGCACCCCTCGGACGGGCAATGAGCAGTTCTTC. This translates into CASTPRTGNEQFF. The genes are TRBV27 and TRBJ2-1, with D unresolved. This CDR3 is 13 amino acids long. Trimming took off 7 bases at V and 6 bases at J, with 13 bases between the two ends. Per the germline V gene, CDR1 is MNHEY and CDR2 is SMNVEV (reference sequence).

The chain combines TRBV28 with TRBJ1-1; TRBD1 matches 7 bases. The CDR3 is 14 residues long. Germline CDR1 is MDHEN and CDR2 is SYDVKM. The junction had 4 bases not matched to a gene; V was cut back by 5 bases and J by 1 base. CDR3 amino acids: CASSEAGGNTEAFF. DNA for the CDR3: TGTGCCAGCAGTGAAGCAGGGGGGAACACTGAAGCTTTCTTT.